One and the same sample provided the 29 T cell receptor beta chains below, sequenced in a study of OX40 agonist ivuxolimab in advanced cancers. Sequencing was performed with immunoSEQ multiplex PCR; in TCRdb, only in-frame clones are kept and a portion is missing. The repertoire consists of 25,000 to 30,000 clones, with approximately 86% occurring once and the leading ten covering more than 13%. The material sequenced was CD4+ or CD8+ T cells sorted from blood, taken in a trial of the OX40 agonist ivuxolimab. Receptors originate from an adult with an advanced solid tumor such as melanoma, head and neck, liver or kidney cancer.

Regarding this clone: One end of the junction varies from germline; a read error may be responsible. J is TRBJ1-5 and V is TRBV4-1; a weak D match, TRBD1 (6 bases). The CDR3 length is 15 residues. Germline CDR1 reads MGHRA; CDR2 reads YSYEKL. For the CDR3, the DNA is TGCGCCAGCAGCCAGCTGACAGGTAGCGATCAGCCCCAGCATTTT. Translated: CASSQLTGSDQPQHF.

This clone was counted only a few times. The chain links TRBV5-4 to TRBJ2-2; maybe TRBD2 (6 bases). Germline V gene sequence: CDR1 SGHNT, CDR2 YYREEE (reference sequence). The CDR3 runs to 17 residues. Trimming removed 0 bases from V and 4 bases from J, with 16 bases in between. The CDR3 sequence: CASSLAGRGSLTGELFF. CDR3 bases: TGTGCCAGCAGCTTGGCGGGGCGGGGAAGTCTCACCGGGGAGCTGTTTTTT.

The chain couples TRBV7-9 to TRBJ1-1, with D possibly matching TRBD1 (6 bases). CDR1 is SEHNR and CDR2 is FQNEAQ in the germline V gene (reference sequence). This CDR3 is built from 12 residues. The V gene lost 7 bases and the J gene lost 6 bases, with 12 bases spanning the gap. Here the CDR3 reads CASNFGGAEAFF. The CDR3 DNA follows: TGTGCCAGCAACTTCGGGGGCGCTGAAGCTTTCTTT.

The chain uses TRBV5-4 and TRBJ2-7, with D possibly being TRBD1 (7 bases). Trimming left V 4 bases short and J 2 bases short, with 16 bases between. Germline V gene lookup returns CDR1 SGHNT and CDR2 YYREEE (reference sequence). This CDR3 has 15 amino acids. The CDR3 spells CASSRGTAPTYEQYF. In DNA form, the CDR3 reads TGTGCCAGCAGCCGCGGGACAGCCCCAACCTACGAGCAGTACTTC.

The chain is built from TRBV5-8 and TRBJ2-7, with D possibly being TRBD1 or TRBD2 (6 bases each). Trimming removed 2 bases from V and 0 bases from J, with 9 bases in between. CDR3 length: 14 residues. Germline CDR1 and CDR2: SGHTS and YDEGEE. The CDR3, as DNA: TGTGCCAGCAGCTTAGGGGGGCCCTCCTACGAGCAGTACTTC. It codes for CASSLGGPSYEQYF.

The chain is built from TRBV7-9 and TRBJ2-1; TRBD2 matches at 8 bases. This CDR3 is 18 amino acids long. With V trimmed by 0 bases and J by 2 bases, 9 bases remained unmatched. Looked up from germline, CDR1 is SEHNR and CDR2 is FQNEAQ (reference sequence). The CDR3 region has the DNA TGTGCCAGCAGCTTAGCGAGTAGTCTAGCGGGCACCTACAATGAGCAGTTCTTC. Its protein product is CASSLASSLAGTYNEQFF.

This sequence joins TRBV9 and TRBJ2-7; TRBD2 might be the D (6 bases). The germline V gene encodes CDR1 SGDLS and CDR2 YYNGEE. With 7 bases removed from V and 0 bases from J, the gap between germline ends came to 8 bases. The CDR3 totals 12 residues. The chain's CDR3 is CASSGSSYEQYF. The DNA for the CDR3 is TGTGCCAGCTCCGGGAGCTCCTACGAGCAGTACTTC.

The rearrangement joins TRBV18 to TRBJ2-3; 8 bases are shared with TRBD2. The CDR3 has 15 residues. Germline V lookup: CDR1 KGHSH, CDR2 LQKENI. J lost 1 base, V lost 6 bases, and 6 bases had no gene match. CDR3 sequence: CASSRTRGGTDTQYF. The CDR3, as DNA: TGTGCCAGCTCCCGCACGCGGGGGGGCACAGATACGCAGTATTTT.

This chain uses TRBV19 with TRBJ2-3; 7 bases are a match to TRBD2. Per the germline V gene, CDR1 is LNHDA and CDR2 is SQIVND (reference sequence). Losses at the gene ends were 6 bases for V and 0 bases for J; bases not matched to a gene: 6. This CDR3 is 15 amino acids long. CDR3 loop: CASRAGIGSTDTQYF. CDR3 nucleotide sequence: TGTGCCAGTAGAGCGGGGATTGGAAGCACAGATACGCAGTATTTT.

As for this clone: A junction boundary mismatches the germline segment, possibly from a read error. This chain links TRBV9 with TRBJ2-6; 7 positions agree with TRBD2. This CDR3 has 19 residues. In germline, CDR1 is SGDLS, CDR2 YYNGEE. The CDR3: CASGVPRAGEGGGANVLTF. For the CDR3, the DNA is TGTGCCAGCGGCGTACCTCGCGCGGGGGAGGGTGGTGGGGCCAACGTCCTGACTTTC.

This chain links TRBV19 with TRBJ2-7; TRBD2 aligns across 9 bases. Germline trimming cut 3 bases from V and 2 bases from J; bases unmatched to any gene: 5. The V gene's germline CDR1 is LNHDA and CDR2 SQIVND (reference sequence). The CDR3 extends over 15 amino acids. CDR3 nucleotides: TGTGCCAGTAGTATCCTAGCGGGAACCGCCTACGAGCAGTACTTC. This encodes CASSILAGTAYEQYF.

This clone has a single count. The V call is TRBV6-6, the J call TRBJ1-2, with D perhaps TRBD1 (5 bases). The CDR3 has 16 residues. The germline V gene has CDR1 MNHNY and CDR2 SVGAGI (reference sequence). V was shortened by 1 base and J by 2 bases, with 14 bases between the two germline ends. The CDR3 sequence: CASSYFSSGRNYGYTF. The CDR3 DNA sequence: TGTGCCAGCAGTTACTTTTCGTCAGGGCGAAACTATGGCTACACCTTC.

This chain links TRBV9 with TRBJ2-3; no clear D gene. The CDR3 runs 12 residues. Trimming pared 7 bases from V and 1 base from J, leaving 7 bases between. Germline lookup yields CDR1 SGDLS and CDR2 YYNGEE. CDR3 DNA sequence: TGTGCCAGCCGCAGTGGCACAGATACGCAGTATTTT. It is translated as CASRSGTDTQYF.

The chain recombines TRBV7-7 with TRBJ2-7; 7 nucleotides agree with TRBD1. After removal of 5 bases from V and 4 bases from J, the junction contained 11 bases not matched to a gene. The CDR3 extends over 15 amino acids. CDR1 is SSHAT, CDR2 FNYEAQ, per germline (reference sequence). In nucleotides, the CDR3 is TGTGCCAGCAGCATAGGACAGGCCCACGGGTACGAGCAGTACTTC. Its protein product is CASSIGQAHGYEQYF.

V and J are TRBV7-9 and TRBJ2-5; D is undetermined. The CDR3 totals 15 residues. Per the germline V gene, CDR1 is SEHNR and CDR2 is FQNEAQ (reference sequence). Trimming left V 5 bases short and J 2 bases short, with 15 bases between. Written as DNA, the CDR3 is TGTGCCAGCAGCCTCGGTCCCAGTCCTCAAGAGACCCAGTACTTC. This encodes CASSLGPSPQETQYF.

The chain joins TRBV12-5 to TRBJ2-5, with 10 positions matching TRBD1. The CDR3 loop spans 15 amino acids. Germline-derived CDR1 and CDR2 are LGHNT and FRNRAP. J gave up 4 bases and V 5 bases, and 7 bases lay outside the gene matches. CDR3: CASGATGGEGETQYF. The CDR3 DNA reads as TGTGCTAGTGGTGCGACAGGGGGCGAGGGAGAGACCCAGTACTTC.

This rearrangement joins TRBV5-1 to TRBJ2-7, with D perhaps TRBD2 (5 bases). The CDR3 consists of 13 residues. V lost 2 bases and J lost 5, with 11 bases in between. Germline-derived CDR1 and CDR2 are SGHRS and YFSETQ. The chain's CDR3 is CASSFERPDEQYF. As DNA, the CDR3 is TGCGCCAGCAGCTTCGAGCGGCCCGACGAGCAGTACTTC.

The gene calls are TRBV13 and TRBJ2-1; D is undetermined. V lost 3 bases, J lost 3 bases, and 12 bases lay in between. CDR1 PRHDT and CDR2 FYEKMQ come from the germline V gene (reference sequence). CDR3 length: 15 amino acids. The CDR3 DNA is TGTGCCAGCAGCTTCTCGAGAATCAGCTACAATGAGCAGTTCTTC. It encodes CASSFSRISYNEQFF.

The J gene is TRBJ2-1, the V gene TRBV7-9; D may be TRBD1 (5 bases). The germline CDR1 and CDR2 sequences are SEHNR and FQNEAQ (reference sequence). The ends were cut back, 4 bases at V and 0 bases at J, with 16 bases in the middle. The CDR3 runs 17 residues. CDR3 in DNA: TGTGCCAGCAGCTCGCCCCTAGACAGTCCCTCCTACAATGAGCAGTTCTTC. Its protein is CASSSPLDSPSYNEQFF.

This clone was seen only once. The rearrangement joins TRBV7-2 to TRBJ2-5, with TRBD2 as a possible D gene (5 bases). V lost 1 base to trimming and J lost 4 bases, with 16 bases between them. The CDR3 contains 16 residues. CDR1 SGHTA and CDR2 FQGNSA come from the germline V gene. CDR3 sequence: CASSLVPSIAPETQYF. The CDR3 DNA sequence: TGTGCCAGCAGCTTAGTTCCTAGCATCGCCCCAGAGACCCAGTACTTC. The full variable domain, its missing parts supplied by reference TRBV7-2 and TRBJ2-5, is GAGVSQSPSNKVTEKGKDVELRCDPISGHTALYWYRQSLGQGLEFLIYFQGNSAPDKSGLPSDRFSAERTGGSVSTLTIQRTQQEDSAVYLCASSLVPSIAPETQYFGPGTRLLVL.

This clone was counted between two and nine times. This sequence joins TRBV25-1 and TRBJ2-5, with D perhaps matching TRBD2 (7 bases). V was trimmed by 5 bases and J by 1 base, leaving 17 bases between them. CDR1 and CDR2 from the germline V gene are MGHDK and SYGVNS. The CDR3 is made up of 16 amino acids. Here the CDR3 DNA reads TGTGCCAGCAGTCCCACCGAGAGGGGGGGCCAAGAGACCCAGTACTTC. Translated: CASSPTERGGQETQYF.

The chain joins TRBV4-1 to TRBJ1-3; D is undetermined. Germline V gene sequence: CDR1 MGHRA, CDR2 YSYEKL. Deletions cut 5 bases from V and 7 bases from J, with 12 bases between. This CDR3 has 13 residues. The CDR3 DNA reads as TGCGCCAGCAGCGCCCCGGCAAGCAACACCATATATTTT. Its translation: CASSAPASNTIYF.

This clone was observed a single time. The rearrangement uses TRBV7-8 and TRBJ2-5; D is possibly TRBD1 (6 bases). Germline values: CDR1 SGHVS, CDR2 FQNEAQ. The length of the CDR3 is 17 residues. V was pared by 3 bases and J by 2 bases, with 19 bases between. CDR3 sequence: CASSLYEGQGFQETQYF. The CDR3 DNA reads as TGTGCCAGCAGCTTGTACGAGGGGCAGGGGTTTCAAGAGACCCAGTACTTC.

The chain employs TRBV19 and TRBJ2-7, with D tentatively TRBD2 (5 bases). The V and J ends lost 1 base and 2 bases respectively, with 12 bases between them. Per germline, CDR1 LNHDA and CDR2 SQIVND (reference sequence). This CDR3 has 15 residues. For the CDR3, the DNA is TGTGCCAGTAGTATAGGGGCGGGCGCGACCTACGAGCAGTACTTC. Residues: CASSIGAGATYEQYF.

The chain couples TRBV27 to TRBJ1-5; TRBD1 is a possible D gene (5 bases). This CDR3 comprises 14 residues. Per germline, CDR1 MNHEY and CDR2 SMNVEV (reference sequence). Trimming took 8 bases from V and 4 from J, leaving 15 bases between them. The CDR3 loop is CASASGDLNQPQHF. The CDR3, as DNA: TGTGCCAGCGCCTCGGGGGATTTAAATCAGCCCCAGCATTTT.

This clone was detected only once. The genes are TRBV27 and TRBJ2-5, with D possibly matching TRBD1 (5 bases). In germline, CDR1 is MNHEY, CDR2 SMNVEV (reference sequence). This CDR3 region has 15 residues. Trimming removed 6 bases from V and 2 bases from J, with 16 bases in between. The CDR3 DNA reads TGTGCCAGCAGCCAGGAAGCAGGGCGGCAAGAGACCCAGTACTTC. Translated: CASSQEAGRQETQYF.

CDR3 nucleotides: TGTGCCAGTGGTGGGGGACAGGGGCATGAAAAACTGTTTTTT. Amino acids: CASGGGQGHEKLFF. The genes are TRBV19 and TRBJ1-4; 10 positions match TRBD1. The CDR3 extends over 14 amino acids. Losses at the gene ends were 8 bases for V and 6 bases for J; bases not matched to a gene: 6. Germline CDR1 and CDR2: LNHDA and SQIVND (reference sequence).

About this clone itself: At one boundary the junction diverges from the germline segment, which might be a read error. This chain uses TRBV27 with TRBJ2-4; 7 nucleotides align to TRBD1. The CDR3 loop spans 16 amino acids. Germline-derived CDR1 and CDR2 are MNHEY and SMNVEV (reference sequence). As DNA, the CDR3 is TGTGCCAGCAGTTTAGCCGCCGGGACAGCCCAAAACATTCAGTACTTC. Its protein product is CASSLAAGTAQNIQYF.

V usage is TRBV27 and J usage is TRBJ2-7, with 7 bases aligning to TRBD2. The CDR3 runs 10 residues. The germline V gene has CDR1 MNHEY and CDR2 SMNVEV (reference sequence). The CDR3 bases are TGTGGGCGGGAGCTGCCCGAGCAGTACTTC. Translating gives CGRELPEQYF.